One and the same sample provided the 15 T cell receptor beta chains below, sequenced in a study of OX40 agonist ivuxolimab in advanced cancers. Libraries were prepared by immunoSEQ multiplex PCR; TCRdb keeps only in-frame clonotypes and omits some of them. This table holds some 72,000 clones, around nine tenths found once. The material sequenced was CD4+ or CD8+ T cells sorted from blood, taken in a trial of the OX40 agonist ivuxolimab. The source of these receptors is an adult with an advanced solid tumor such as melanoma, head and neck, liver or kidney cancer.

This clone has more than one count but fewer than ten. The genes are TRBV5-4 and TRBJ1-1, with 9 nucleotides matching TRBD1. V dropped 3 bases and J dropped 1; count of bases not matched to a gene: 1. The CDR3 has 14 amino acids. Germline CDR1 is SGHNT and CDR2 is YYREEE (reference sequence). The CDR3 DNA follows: TGTGCCAGCAGCTGGGGACAGGGGAACACTGAAGCTTTCTTT. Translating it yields CASSWGQGNTEAFF. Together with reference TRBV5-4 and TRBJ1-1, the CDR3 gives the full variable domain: ETGVTQSPTHLIKTRGQQVTLRCSSQSGHNTVSWYQQALGQGPQFIFQYYREEENGRGNFPPRFSGLQFPNYSSELNVNALELDDSALYLCASSWGQGNTEAFFGQGTRLTVV.

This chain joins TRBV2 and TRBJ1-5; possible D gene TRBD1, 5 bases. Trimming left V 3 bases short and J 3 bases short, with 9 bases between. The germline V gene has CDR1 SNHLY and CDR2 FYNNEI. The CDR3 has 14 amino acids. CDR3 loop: CASSDGGVNQPQHF. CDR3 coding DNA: TGTGCCAGCAGTGATGGGGGTGTCAATCAGCCCCAGCATTTT.

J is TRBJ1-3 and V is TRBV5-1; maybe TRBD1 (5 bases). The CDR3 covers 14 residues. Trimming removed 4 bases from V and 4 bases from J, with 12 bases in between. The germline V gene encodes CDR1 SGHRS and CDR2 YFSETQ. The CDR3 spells CASSHGGEGNTIYF. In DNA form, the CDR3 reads TGCGCCAGCAGCCATGGGGGGGAAGGAAACACCATATATTTT.

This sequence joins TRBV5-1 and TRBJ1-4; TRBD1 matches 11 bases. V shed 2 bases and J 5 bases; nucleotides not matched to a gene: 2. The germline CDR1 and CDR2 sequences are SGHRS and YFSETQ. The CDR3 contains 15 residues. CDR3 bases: TGCGCCAGCAGCTTCGGGGACAGGGGGAATGAAAAACTGTTTTTT. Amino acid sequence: CASSFGDRGNEKLFF.

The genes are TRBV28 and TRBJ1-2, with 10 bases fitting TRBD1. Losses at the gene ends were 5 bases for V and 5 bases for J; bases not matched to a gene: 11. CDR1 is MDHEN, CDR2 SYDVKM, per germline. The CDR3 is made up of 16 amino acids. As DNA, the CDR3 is TGTGCCAGCAGTGTCCCCGGGACAGGGGACCGATATGGCTACACCTTC. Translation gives CASSVPGTGDRYGYTF.

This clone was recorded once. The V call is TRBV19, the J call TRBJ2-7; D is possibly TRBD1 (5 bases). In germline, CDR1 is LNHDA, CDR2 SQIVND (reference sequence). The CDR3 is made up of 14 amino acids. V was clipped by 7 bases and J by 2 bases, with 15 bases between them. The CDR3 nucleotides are TGTGCCAGTATGGTTCAACCAGGGCCCTACGAGCAGTACTTC. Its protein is CASMVQPGPYEQYF.

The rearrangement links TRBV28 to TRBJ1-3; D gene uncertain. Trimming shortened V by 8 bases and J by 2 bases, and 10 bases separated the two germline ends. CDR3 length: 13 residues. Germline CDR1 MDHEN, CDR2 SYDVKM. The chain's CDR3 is CASLLRAGNTIYF. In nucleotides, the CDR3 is TGTGCCAGCCTTCTGAGGGCTGGAAACACCATATATTTT. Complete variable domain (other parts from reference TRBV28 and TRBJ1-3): DVKVTQSSRYLVKRTGEKVFLECVQDMDHENMFWYRQDPGLGLRLIYFSYDVKMKEKGDIPEGYSVSREKKERFSLILESASTNQTSMYLCASLLRAGNTIYFGEGSWLTVV.

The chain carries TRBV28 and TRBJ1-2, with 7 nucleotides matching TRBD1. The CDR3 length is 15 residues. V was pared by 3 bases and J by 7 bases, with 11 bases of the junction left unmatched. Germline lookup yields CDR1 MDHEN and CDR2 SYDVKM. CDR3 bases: TGTGCCAGCAGTTTTGCCGATTCAGGGGGGGGTGGCTACACCTTC. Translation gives CASSFADSGGGGYTF.

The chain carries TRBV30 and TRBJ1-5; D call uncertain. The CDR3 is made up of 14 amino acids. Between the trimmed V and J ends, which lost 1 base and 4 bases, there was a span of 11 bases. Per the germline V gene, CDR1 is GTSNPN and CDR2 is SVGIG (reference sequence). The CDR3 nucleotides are TGTGCCTGGAGTGGCGGGGTAGCAAATCAGCCCCAGCATTTT. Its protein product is CAWSGGVANQPQHF.

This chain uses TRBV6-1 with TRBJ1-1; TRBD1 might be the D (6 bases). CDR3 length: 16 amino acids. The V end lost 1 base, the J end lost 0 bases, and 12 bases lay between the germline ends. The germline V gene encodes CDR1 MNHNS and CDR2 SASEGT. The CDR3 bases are TGTGCCAGCAGTGAAGGGACAGTTTACCTGAACACTGAAGCTTTCTTT. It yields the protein CASSEGTVYLNTEAFF.

The CDR3 DNA reads as TGCAGCGTTGAAATTTGGGGCAGCGGGGCCCGAGGTACGCAGTATTTT. This translates into CSVEIWGSGARGTQYF. V and J are TRBV29-1 and TRBJ2-3; 7 nucleotides line up with TRBD2. CDR3 length equals 16 residues. J lost 8 bases, V lost 2 bases, and 16 bases had no gene match. Germline V CDR1 and CDR2: SQVTM, ANQGSEA.

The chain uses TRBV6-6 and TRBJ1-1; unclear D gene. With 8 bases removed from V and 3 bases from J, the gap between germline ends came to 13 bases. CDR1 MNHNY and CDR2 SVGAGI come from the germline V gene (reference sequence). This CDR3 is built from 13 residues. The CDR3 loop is CASGRPEDTEAFF. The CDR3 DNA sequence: TGTGCCAGCGGTCGGCCTGAGGACACTGAAGCTTTCTTT.

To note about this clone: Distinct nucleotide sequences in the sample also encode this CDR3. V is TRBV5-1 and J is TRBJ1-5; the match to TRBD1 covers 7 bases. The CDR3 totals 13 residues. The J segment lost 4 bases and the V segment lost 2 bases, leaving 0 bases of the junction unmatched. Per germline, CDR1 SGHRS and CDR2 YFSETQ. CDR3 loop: CASSLQGNQPQHF. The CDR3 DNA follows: TGCGCCAGCAGCTTACAGGGGAATCAGCCCCAGCATTTT. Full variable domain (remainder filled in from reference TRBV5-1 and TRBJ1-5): KAGVTQTPRYLIKTRGQQVTLSCSPISGHRSVSWYQQTPGQGLQFLFEYFSETQRNKGNFPGRFSGRQFSNSRSEMNVSTLELGDSALYLCASSLQGNQPQHFGDGTRLSIL.

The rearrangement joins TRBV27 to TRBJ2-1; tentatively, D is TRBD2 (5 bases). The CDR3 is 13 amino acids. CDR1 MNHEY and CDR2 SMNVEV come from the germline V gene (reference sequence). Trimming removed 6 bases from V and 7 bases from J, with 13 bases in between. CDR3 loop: CASSPEGWNEQFF. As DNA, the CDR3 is TGTGCCAGCAGCCCCGAGGGCTGGAATGAGCAGTTCTTC.

DNA for the CDR3: TGTGCCAGCACCCTAATGGCAGGGACAGGCTACACCTTC. Translated: CASTLMAGTGYTF. J is TRBJ1-2 and V is TRBV2, with D possibly matching TRBD1 (6 bases). The CDR3 has 13 amino acids. The germline V gene encodes CDR1 SNHLY and CDR2 FYNNEI. V lost 7 bases, J lost 8 bases, and 17 bases lay in between.